The clone carrying this TCR beta chain occurred once. Antigen: not known. This entry is derived from a study of OX40 agonist ivuxolimab in advanced cancers. Study details: A mean age of approximately 64 years, range roughly 20 to 80, was recorded, and around 85% were male. Study results and limitations: There were also nonresponders showing low normalized T-cell clonal expansion. In CD8+ T cells, expanded clones were on average more numerous than in CD4+.

CDR1 is MNHNS and CDR2 is SASEGT in the germline V gene. V lost 4 bases and J 4 bases, leaving 14 bases between the germline ends. The CDR3 has 15 residues. Using immunoSEQ multiplex PCR, the repertoire was profiled, and TCRdb retains in-frame clones only, with some absent. The table records tens of thousands of clones, 86% of them present only once. Sequenced material: CD4+ or CD8+ T cells sorted from blood, taken in a trial of the OX40 agonist ivuxolimab. This chain uses TRBV6-1 with TRBJ2-1; tentatively, D is TRBD1 (6 bases). The TCR comes from an adult with an advanced solid tumor such as melanoma, head and neck, liver or kidney cancer. The CDR3 reads CASSGGRGWYNEQFF. CDR3 DNA: TGTGCCAGCAGTGGCGGCAGGGGATGGTACAATGAGCAGTTCTTC.